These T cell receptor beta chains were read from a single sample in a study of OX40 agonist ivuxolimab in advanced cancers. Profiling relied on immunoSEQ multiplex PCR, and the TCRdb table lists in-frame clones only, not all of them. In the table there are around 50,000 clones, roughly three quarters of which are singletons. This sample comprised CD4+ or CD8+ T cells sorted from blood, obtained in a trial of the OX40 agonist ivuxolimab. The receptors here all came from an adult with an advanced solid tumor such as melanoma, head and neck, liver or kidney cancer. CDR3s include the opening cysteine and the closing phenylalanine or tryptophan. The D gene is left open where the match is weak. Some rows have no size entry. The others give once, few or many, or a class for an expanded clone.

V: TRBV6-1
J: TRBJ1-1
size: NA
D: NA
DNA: TGTGCCAGCAGTGAAGACGGATTCCGGAGGAACACTGAAGCTTTCTTT
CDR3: CASSEDGFRRNTEAFF

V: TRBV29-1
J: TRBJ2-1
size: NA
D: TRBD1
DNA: TGCAGCGTATTCCGGGACAGCAACTACAATGAGCAGTTCTTC
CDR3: CSVFRDSNYNEQFF

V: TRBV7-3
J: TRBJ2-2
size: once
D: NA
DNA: TGTGCCAGCAGCTTTTCAGGAATCACCGGGGAGCTGTTTTTT
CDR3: CASSFSGITGELFF

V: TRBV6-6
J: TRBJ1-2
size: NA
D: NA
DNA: TGTGCCAGCAGTCAACAGACAAACTATGGCTACACCTTC
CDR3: CASSQQTNYGYTF

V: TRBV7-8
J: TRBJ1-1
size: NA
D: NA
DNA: TGTGCCAGCAGCTTGGTGACAACTCCAATGAACACTGAAGCTTTCTTT
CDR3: CASSLVTTPMNTEAFF

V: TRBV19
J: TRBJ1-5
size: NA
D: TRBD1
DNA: TGTGCCAGTTCCAGGACAGGGAGGGAATTGAATCAGCCCCAGCATTTT
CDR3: CASSRTGRELNQPQHF

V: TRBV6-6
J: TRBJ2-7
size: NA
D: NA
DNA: TGTGCCAGCACCAGGGACGGGAGAGGCTACGAGCAGTACTTC
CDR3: CASTRDGRGYEQYF

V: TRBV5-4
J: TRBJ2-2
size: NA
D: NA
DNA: TGTGCCAGCAGCGAACGGGCGGCGAAAACCGGGGAGCTGTTTTTT
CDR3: CASSERAAKTGELFF

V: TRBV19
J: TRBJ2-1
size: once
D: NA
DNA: TGTGCCAGTAGTATGGTCCTTTCCTCCTACAATGAGCAGTTCTTC
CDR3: CASSMVLSSYNEQFF

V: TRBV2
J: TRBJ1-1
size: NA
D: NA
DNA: TGTACCACCAGCATGATGGGGTCGGGGAACACTGAAGCTTTCTTT
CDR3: CTTSMMGSGNTEAFF

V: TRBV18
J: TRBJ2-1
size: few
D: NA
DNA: TGTGCCAGCTCACCCCCCCTGGGCGGGCTGTACAATGAGCAGTTCTTC
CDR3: CASSPPLGGLYNEQFF

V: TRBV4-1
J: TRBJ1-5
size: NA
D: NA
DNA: TGCGCCAGCAGCCAAAGGGATGGGTTCGGGCAGCCCCAGCATTTT
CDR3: CASSQRDGFGQPQHF

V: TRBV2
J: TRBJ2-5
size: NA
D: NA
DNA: TGTGCCAGCAGTGAAGTTCCCTCCGGGGGGACCCAGTACTTC
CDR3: CASSEVPSGGTQYF

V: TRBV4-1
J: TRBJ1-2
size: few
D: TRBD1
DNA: TGCGCCAGCAGCCAACCAACAGGGGCCAACTATGGCTACACCTTC
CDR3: CASSQPTGANYGYTF

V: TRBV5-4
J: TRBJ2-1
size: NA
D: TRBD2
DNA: TGTGCCAGCAGCTTGGGGGCGGGAGGTTCCTACAATGAGCAGTTCTTC
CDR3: CASSLGAGGSYNEQFF

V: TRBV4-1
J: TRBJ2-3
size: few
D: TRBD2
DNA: TGCGCCAGCAGCCGGCGGGGCGCTAGCGGGACGAGAGATACGCAGTATTTT
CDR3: CASSRRGASGTRDTQYF

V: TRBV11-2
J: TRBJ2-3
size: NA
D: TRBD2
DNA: TGTGCCAGCAGGGCTCTGCGACGGACTAGCGGGAGGGCAGATACGCAGTATTTT
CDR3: CASRALRRTSGRADTQYF

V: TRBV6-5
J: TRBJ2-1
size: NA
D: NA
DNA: TGTGCCAGCAGTTACGTGGGGGGAGTAGAGAGTGGCGAGCAGTTCTTC
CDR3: CASSYVGGVESGEQFF

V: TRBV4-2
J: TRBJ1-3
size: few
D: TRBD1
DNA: TGTGCCAGCAGCCTTCTGCGGGACAGGGGAGGAAACACCATATATTTT
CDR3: CASSLLRDRGGNTIYF

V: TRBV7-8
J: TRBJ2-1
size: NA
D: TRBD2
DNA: TGTGCCAGCAGCTTAGGACTAGCGGGAGTCGTTGAGCAGTTCTTC
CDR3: CASSLGLAGVVEQFF

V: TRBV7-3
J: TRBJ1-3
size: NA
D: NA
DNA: TGTGCCAGCAGCTTCAACTCTGGAAACACCATATATTTT
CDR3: CASSFNSGNTIYF

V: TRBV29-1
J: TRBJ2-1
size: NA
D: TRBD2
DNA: TGCAGCGGGAGAAGCGGGAGCTCCTACAATGAGCAGTTCTTC
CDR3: CSGRSGSSYNEQFF

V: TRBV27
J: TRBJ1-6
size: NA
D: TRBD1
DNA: TGTGCCAGCAGTTTCCAGGGGGGGAATTCACCCCTCCACTTT
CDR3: CASSFQGGNSPLHF

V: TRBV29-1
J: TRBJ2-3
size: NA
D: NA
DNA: TGCAGCGCCACCCAGTGGGGCCGCGGGACAGATACGCAGTATTTT
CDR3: CSATQWGRGTDTQYF

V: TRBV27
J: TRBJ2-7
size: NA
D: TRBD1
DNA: TGTGCCAGCAGTAGGGGGCAGGGGTCCTACGAGCAGTACTTC
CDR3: CASSRGQGSYEQYF

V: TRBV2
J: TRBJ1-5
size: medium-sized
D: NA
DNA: TGTGCCAGCAGTAGGGAACATCAGCCCCAGCATTTT
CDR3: CASSREHQPQHF

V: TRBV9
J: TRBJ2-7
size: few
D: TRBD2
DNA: TGTGCCAGCAGCGTAGATCTAGCGGAAACCTACGAGCAGTACTTC
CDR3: CASSVDLAETYEQYF

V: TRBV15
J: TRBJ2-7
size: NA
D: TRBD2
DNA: TGTGCCACCAGCCCCCATGGCGGGAGTATGTACGAGCAGTACTTC
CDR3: CATSPHGGSMYEQYF

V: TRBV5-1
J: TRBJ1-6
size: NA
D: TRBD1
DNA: TGCGCCAGCAGCGAGTATGTGGGACAGGCGGCTTGGGGTTCACCCCTCCACTTT
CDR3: CASSEYVGQAAWGSPLHF

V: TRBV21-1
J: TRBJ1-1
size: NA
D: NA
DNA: TGTGCCAGCAGCAACCGGGACAGGGGTGACACTGAAGCTTTCTTT
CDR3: CASSNRDRGDTEAFF

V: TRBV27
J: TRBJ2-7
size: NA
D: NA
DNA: TGTGCCAGCAGTTTACGGGGGTTCGCGATAAGCTCCTACGAGCAGTACTTC
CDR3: CASSLRGFAISSYEQYF

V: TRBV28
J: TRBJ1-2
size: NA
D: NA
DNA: TGTGCCACCAACGCGGTACGGGGTTTCTATGGCTACACCTTC
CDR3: CATNAVRGFYGYTF

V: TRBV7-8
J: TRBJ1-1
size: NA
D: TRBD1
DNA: TGTGCCAGCAGCTTAGGGGGACAGGCGGAAGCTGAAGCTTTCTTT
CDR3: CASSLGGQAEAEAFF

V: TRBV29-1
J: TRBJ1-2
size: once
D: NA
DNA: TGCAGCGTTGGGTCCCTAAGGGCCTATGGCTACACCTTC
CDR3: CSVGSLRAYGYTF

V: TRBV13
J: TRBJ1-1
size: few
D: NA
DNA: TGTGCCAGCAGCTTAGGTGGAAGGGGTAGAGCTTTCTTT
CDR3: CASSLGGRGRAFF

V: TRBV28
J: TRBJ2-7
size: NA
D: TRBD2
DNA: TGTGCCAGCAGTTTACAGGCTAGCGGGAGTCCCGAGCAGTACTTC
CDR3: CASSLQASGSPEQYF

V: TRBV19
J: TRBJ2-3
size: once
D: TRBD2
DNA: TGTGCCAGTAGTATAGCGGGAGGATGGCAGTATTTT
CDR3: CASSIAGGWQYF

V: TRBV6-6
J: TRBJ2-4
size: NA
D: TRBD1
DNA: TGTGCCAGCAGCGGACAGGGATTAGCCAAAAACATTCAGTACTTC
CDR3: CASSGQGLAKNIQYF

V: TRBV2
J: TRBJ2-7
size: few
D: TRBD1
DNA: TGTGCCAGCAGGACAGGGTACAACGAGCAGTACTTC
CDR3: CASRTGYNEQYF

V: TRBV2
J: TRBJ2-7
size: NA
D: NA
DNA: TGTGCCAGCAATGCGGGCTCCCACGAGCAGTACTTC
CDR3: CASNAGSHEQYF

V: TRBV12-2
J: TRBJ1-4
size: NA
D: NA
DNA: TGTGCCAGCAGGCCCACGGCCTCTAATCAAAAACTGTTTTTT
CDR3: CASRPTASNQKLFF

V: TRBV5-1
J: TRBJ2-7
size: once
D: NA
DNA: TGCGCCAGCAGCGTGCCGACTGGACCGGGCGAGCAGTACTTC
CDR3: CASSVPTGPGEQYF

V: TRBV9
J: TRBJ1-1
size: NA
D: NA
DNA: TGTGCCAGCAGCGTAGGTAGTTCGGAAAGCGCTGAAGCTTTCTTT
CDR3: CASSVGSSESAEAFF

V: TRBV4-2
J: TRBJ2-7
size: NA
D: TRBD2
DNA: TGTGCCAGCAGCCACCTGGGGCTAGCGGGAAAGTACGAGCAGTACTTC
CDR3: CASSHLGLAGKYEQYF

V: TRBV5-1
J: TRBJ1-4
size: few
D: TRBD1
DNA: TGCGCCAGCACCTTCGGGACAGGGGTGGAAAAACTGTTTTTT
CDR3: CASTFGTGVEKLFF

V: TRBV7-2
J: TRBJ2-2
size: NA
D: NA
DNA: TGTGCCAGCGGTGTATTTACAGGCGCGAACACCGGGGAGCTGTTTTTT
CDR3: CASGVFTGANTGELFF

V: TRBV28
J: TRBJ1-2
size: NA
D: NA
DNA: TGTGCCAGCAAAAAACAGGGAATTAACTATGGCTACACCTTC
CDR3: CASKKQGINYGYTF

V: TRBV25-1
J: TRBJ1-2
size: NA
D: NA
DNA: TGTGCCAGCAGTGAATATGGAGCAGGGGACTACACCTTC
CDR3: CASSEYGAGDYTF